A selection of T cell receptor beta chains follows, all from one sample in a study of CD8+ T cells in alopecia areata. The assay was immunoSEQ multiplex PCR, and TCRdb's table has in-frame clones only and misses some. The sample records about 210,000 clones, 66% being singletons. The input for sequencing was CD4+ T cells sorted from blood, taken between weeks 43 and 45, from a patient treated with tofacitinib. These receptors were taken from a human donor with alopecia areata. CDR3s include the opening cysteine and the closing phenylalanine or tryptophan. Fields, in order: CDR3 DNA, CDR3 protein, V gene, J gene, D gene, clone size. The D gene is left open where the match is weak. Only part of the rows carry a size: once, few, many, or a class if the clone is expanded.

DNA: TGTGCCAGCAGCTTCGACTACGCAGCCAAAAACATTCAGTACTTC
CDR3: CASSFDYAAKNIQYF
V: TRBV7-2
J: TRBJ2-4
D: .
size: .

DNA: TGTGCCAGCAGTGAACAGGAACAGTCCTACAATGAGCAGTTCTTC
CDR3: CASSEQEQSYNEQFF
V: TRBV2
J: TRBJ2-1
D: .
size: .

DNA: TGTGCCACCAGCAGAGCCGGGGGGCGCACTGAAGCTTTCTTT
CDR3: CATSRAGGRTEAFF
V: TRBV15
J: TRBJ1-1
D: .
size: .

DNA: TGCAGCGTTGAATTGGGTCGGGGGTCAGATACGCAGTATTTT
CDR3: CSVELGRGSDTQYF
V: TRBV29-1
J: TRBJ2-3
D: .
size: once

DNA: TGTGCCAGCAGACGAGGGACAGAAGCCTACGAGCAGTACTTC
CDR3: CASRRGTEAYEQYF
V: TRBV6-6
J: TRBJ2-7
D: TRBD1
size: many

DNA: TGTGCCAGTAGTATCCCGACCGGGACAGGCGTTTACGAGCAGTACTTC
CDR3: CASSIPTGTGVYEQYF
V: TRBV19
J: TRBJ2-7
D: TRBD1
size: .

DNA: TGTGCCAGCAGCTCCTACTACGAGCAGTACTTC
CDR3: CASSSYYEQYF
V: TRBV7-2
J: TRBJ2-7
D: .
size: .

DNA: TGTGCCAGCAGCTTCGGACAGGGGGAGACCCAGTACTTC
CDR3: CASSFGQGETQYF
V: TRBV11-2
J: TRBJ2-5
D: TRBD1
size: .

DNA: TGCGCCAGCAGCGGGACAGGGGGCTACGAGCAGTACTTC
CDR3: CASSGTGGYEQYF
V: TRBV10-1
J: TRBJ2-7
D: TRBD1
size: few

DNA: TGTGCCAGCAGTGGGGGGGCTACTAGCGGCCCTCTGGGGGAGCAGTACTTC
CDR3: CASSGGATSGPLGEQYF
V: TRBV2
J: TRBJ2-7
D: TRBD2
size: .

DNA: TGTGCCAGCAGCCCAACCGGGGAGCTGTTTTTT
CDR3: CASSPTGELFF
V: TRBV2
J: TRBJ2-2
D: .
size: .

DNA: TGTGCCTGGAGTGCTAGGGCGTCTGGGAGCACTGAAGCTTTCTTT
CDR3: CAWSARASGSTEAFF
V: TRBV30
J: TRBJ1-1
D: .
size: .

DNA: TGCAGCGGAGCTTTGGGGACGGGCGCTTTCTTT
CDR3: CSGALGTGAFF
V: TRBV29-1
J: TRBJ1-1
D: .
size: .

DNA: TGCAGCGTTGAAGATGGCGCAGGGGCGACAGATACGCAGTATTTT
CDR3: CSVEDGAGATDTQYF
V: TRBV29-1
J: TRBJ2-3
D: .
size: .

DNA: TGCAGCGCGTGGAGGGATACCCCATATGGCTACACCTTC
CDR3: CSAWRDTPYGYTF
V: TRBV29-1
J: TRBJ1-2
D: .
size: .

DNA: TGTGCCAGCAGCTCACAGGGCACGGGGATGGTCCAGTACTTC
CDR3: CASSSQGTGMVQYF
V: TRBV7-2
J: TRBJ2-5
D: .
size: .

DNA: TGCGCCAGCAGCTTGGGCGAAGGAGTCTCACCCCTCCACTTT
CDR3: CASSLGEGVSPLHF
V: TRBV5-1
J: TRBJ1-6
D: .
size: .

DNA: TGTGCCAGCAGCTCCTCAAGGAGCGGGGAGCTGTTTTTT
CDR3: CASSSSRSGELFF
V: TRBV11-3
J: TRBJ2-2
D: .
size: few

DNA: TGCGCCAGCAACCTTGGGGACAGATCCTATGGCTACACCTTC
CDR3: CASNLGDRSYGYTF
V: TRBV5-1
J: TRBJ1-2
D: TRBD1
size: .

DNA: TGCGCCAGCAGTGAAACAGGGTGGCGGAATGAGCAGTTCTTC
CDR3: CASSETGWRNEQFF
V: TRBV5-1
J: TRBJ2-1
D: .
size: .

DNA: TGTGCCTCAACCACCGGGACAGGGGATAGCTACACCTTC
CDR3: CASTTGTGDSYTF
V: TRBV30
J: TRBJ1-2
D: TRBD1
size: .

DNA: TGCAGCGTGGGCTTACTCCTGAACACTGAAGCTTTCTTT
CDR3: CSVGLLLNTEAFF
V: TRBV29-1
J: TRBJ1-1
D: .
size: .

DNA: TGTGCCAGCAGTGAAGCGCTTGGGTTTGCACAGTATTTT
CDR3: CASSEALGFAQYF
V: TRBV2
J: TRBJ2-3
D: .
size: .

DNA: TGCGCCAGCAGCCAAGATATAGTGGATGAGCAGTTCTTC
CDR3: CASSQDIVDEQFF
V: TRBV4-1
J: TRBJ2-1
D: .
size: .

DNA: TGTGCCAGCAGCCCCCTGGGCGGGGTCGGGAAAGAGACCCAGTACTTC
CDR3: CASSPLGGVGKETQYF
V: TRBV7-3
J: TRBJ2-5
D: .
size: .

DNA: TGTGCCTGGTCGCCCGGGAACACTGAAGCTTTCTTT
CDR3: CAWSPGNTEAFF
V: TRBV30
J: TRBJ1-1
D: .
size: .

DNA: TGTGCCAGCAGCCAGATCAGGGGAAACACTGAAGCTTTCTTT
CDR3: CASSQIRGNTEAFF
V: TRBV7-2
J: TRBJ1-1
D: .
size: .

DNA: TGCAGCGTTGGAGAAGGGGGCTACACCTTC
CDR3: CSVGEGGYTF
V: TRBV29-1
J: TRBJ1-2
D: .
size: .

DNA: TGTGCCAGCAGCTCCGACAGGGGGGACGAGCAGTACTTC
CDR3: CASSSDRGDEQYF
V: TRBV7-2
J: TRBJ2-7
D: TRBD1
size: .

DNA: TGTGCCAGCAGTGATCAACCCAACTATGGCTACACCTTC
CDR3: CASSDQPNYGYTF
V: TRBV6-1
J: TRBJ1-2
D: .
size: .

DNA: TGCGCCAGCAGCCAAGATGGATTTGGGGTTAGGGCAGATACGCAGTATTTT
CDR3: CASSQDGFGVRADTQYF
V: TRBV4-3
J: TRBJ2-3
D: .
size: few

DNA: TGTGCCAGCAGTTTATTTTGGGGTAATGAGCAGTTCTTC
CDR3: CASSLFWGNEQFF
V: TRBV27
J: TRBJ2-1
D: .
size: .

DNA: TGCGCCAGCAGCTTACAGGGGGCCTTGTACAATGAGCAGTTCTTC
CDR3: CASSLQGALYNEQFF
V: TRBV5-1
J: TRBJ2-1
D: TRBD1
size: .

DNA: TGTGCCAGCAGGCCGGATGACAGGGGGCGGTCTGATGGCTACACCTTC
CDR3: CASRPDDRGRSDGYTF
V: TRBV27
J: TRBJ1-2
D: TRBD1
size: .

DNA: TGCGCCAGCAGCCAAGATAATAGAGGCTGGGGGGAGCTGTTTTTT
CDR3: CASSQDNRGWGELFF
V: TRBV4-3
J: TRBJ2-2
D: .
size: many

DNA: TGCGCCAGCAGCTTGGGGAGAGCGAACACTGAAGCTTTCTTT
CDR3: CASSLGRANTEAFF
V: TRBV5-1
J: TRBJ1-1
D: .
size: .

DNA: TGTGCCTGGAGGCATCCACCCCTCCACTTT
CDR3: CAWRHPPLHF
V: TRBV30
J: TRBJ1-6
D: .
size: .

DNA: TGTGCCATCAGTGAGACCAGTCGCCGTCTTGACGATTCACCCCTCCACTTT
CDR3: CAISETSRRLDDSPLHF
V: TRBV10-3
J: TRBJ1-6
D: .
size: .

DNA: TGCGCCAGCAGCCAAGATGGGGGGAGATACACCTTC
CDR3: CASSQDGGRYTF
V: TRBV4-3
J: TRBJ1-2
D: .
size: .

DNA: TGCGCCAGCAGCCCCTCTCGCAGCTCATTGGGAACTGAAGCTTTCTTT
CDR3: CASSPSRSSLGTEAFF
V: TRBV4-3
J: TRBJ1-1
D: .
size: few

DNA: TGCAGCGTTGTAGCTCGGCGCGGGGCGACCTACAATGAGCAGTTCTTC
CDR3: CSVVARRGATYNEQFF
V: TRBV29-1
J: TRBJ2-1
D: .
size: .

DNA: TGCAGCGTCACCGGACAGGGAGGGTACGAGCAGTACTTC
CDR3: CSVTGQGGYEQYF
V: TRBV29-1
J: TRBJ2-7
D: .
size: .

DNA: TGTGCCAGCAGTCCTTCTGGGATTAGCAATCAGCCCCAGCATTTT
CDR3: CASSPSGISNQPQHF
V: TRBV6-5
J: TRBJ1-5
D: .
size: .

DNA: TGTGCCAGCAGCTCCCAAGATGGTAGTCGGACGCAGTATTTT
CDR3: CASSSQDGSRTQYF
V: TRBV7-2
J: TRBJ2-3
D: .
size: .

DNA: TGTGCCTGGGGACCAGGGGGCTGGAGCAATCAGCCCCAGCATTTT
CDR3: CAWGPGGWSNQPQHF
V: TRBV30
J: TRBJ1-5
D: TRBD1
size: few

DNA: TGCAGCGTTGCGACAGGGTCCGGAAACACCATATATTTT
CDR3: CSVATGSGNTIYF
V: TRBV29-1
J: TRBJ1-3
D: TRBD1
size: .

DNA: TGCGCCAGCAGCCAAAGGCCTGGGACAGGGGATAGGTCCTACGAGCAGTACTTC
CDR3: CASSQRPGTGDRSYEQYF
V: TRBV23-1
J: TRBJ2-7
D: TRBD1
size: .

DNA: TGTGCCAGCAGCTCCCTAGGGATGGAGGACACTGAAGCTTTCTTT
CDR3: CASSSLGMEDTEAFF
V: TRBV11-2
J: TRBJ1-1
D: .
size: .

DNA: TGTGCCTGGAGTGACAGGTACGATCAGCCCCAGCATTTT
CDR3: CAWSDRYDQPQHF
V: TRBV30
J: TRBJ1-5
D: .
size: .

DNA: TGTGCCCTACTGACAGGGATAGGATCACCCCTCCACTTT
CDR3: CALLTGIGSPLHF
V: TRBV11-2
J: TRBJ1-6
D: TRBD1
size: few

DNA: TGTGCCATCAGAGCAGGGGTGGATAATTCACCCCTCCACTTT
CDR3: CAIRAGVDNSPLHF
V: TRBV10-3
J: TRBJ1-6
D: .
size: .

DNA: TGCAGCGTGGGAGACAGGACTAATCAGCCCCAGCATTTT
CDR3: CSVGDRTNQPQHF
V: TRBV29-1
J: TRBJ1-5
D: .
size: few

DNA: TGCAGCGTTCAGGTAGGAGAGACCCAGTACTTC
CDR3: CSVQVGETQYF
V: TRBV29-1
J: TRBJ2-5
D: .
size: .

DNA: TGTGCCAGCAGCCACCCCACAGGGCGTACCTACGAGCAGTACTTC
CDR3: CASSHPTGRTYEQYF
V: TRBV7-2
J: TRBJ2-7
D: .
size: once

DNA: TGTGCCTGGACAGGGGTAGCCGGTTCACCCCTCCACTTT
CDR3: CAWTGVAGSPLHF
V: TRBV30
J: TRBJ1-6
D: .
size: .

DNA: TGCGCCAGCAGGGACAGGAGCTCCTACGAGCAGTACTTC
CDR3: CASRDRSSYEQYF
V: TRBV5-1
J: TRBJ2-7
D: TRBD1
size: .

DNA: TGTGCCTGGAGGACGAACAGGGTTGGCTACACCTTC
CDR3: CAWRTNRVGYTF
V: TRBV30
J: TRBJ1-2
D: .
size: once

DNA: TGCGCCAGCAGCATAACAGGGGAAAGATCGTACTTC
CDR3: CASSITGERSYF
V: TRBV5-1
J: TRBJ2-7
D: TRBD1
size: .